This TCR beta chain was profiled in a study of shared clonotypes between healthy human individuals. Every donor was a Caucasian adult from Nashville, Tennessee. The germline V and J ends were trimmed by 3 bases and 6 bases, with 10 bases remaining between them. The germline gives CDR1 SGHAT, CDR2 FQNNGV. The CDR3 length is 13 residues. Study-wide points: Clonotype sharing across several donors was observed for around 4.5% of naive CD4 clonotypes.

A remark on this clone: The antigen remains unidentified.

Sorted subsets were amplified in replicate PCRs using 200 ng DNA, 32,000 or so T cell genomes. Profiling relied on immunoSEQ multiplex PCR, and the TCRdb table lists in-frame clones only, not all of them. The sample lists some 2,400,000 clones; 95% were seen once. V is TRBV11-2 and J is TRBJ2-3, with no clear D. Sequenced input: naive CD4+ T cells sorted from blood. Subset noted: CD45RA+ positively selected. The TCR comes from a man aged 18 to 35 in good health. This CDR3 is CASSFSLGDTQYF. The CDR3 nucleotides are TGTGCCAGCAGCTTTTCATTGGGGGATACGCAGTATTTT.